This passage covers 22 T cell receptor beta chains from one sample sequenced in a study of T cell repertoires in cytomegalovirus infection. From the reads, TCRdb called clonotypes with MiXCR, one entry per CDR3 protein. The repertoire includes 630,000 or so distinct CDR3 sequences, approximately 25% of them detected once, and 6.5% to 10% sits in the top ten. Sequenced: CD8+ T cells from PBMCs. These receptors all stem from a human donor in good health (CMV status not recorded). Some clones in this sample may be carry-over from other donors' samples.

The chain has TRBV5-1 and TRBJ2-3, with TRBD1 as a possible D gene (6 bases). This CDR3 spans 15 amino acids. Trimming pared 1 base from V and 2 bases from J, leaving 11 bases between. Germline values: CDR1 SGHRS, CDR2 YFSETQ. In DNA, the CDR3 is TGCGCCAGCAGCTTGTTCGAGGGGGTCACAGATACGCAGTATTTT. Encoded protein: CASSLFEGVTDTQYF.

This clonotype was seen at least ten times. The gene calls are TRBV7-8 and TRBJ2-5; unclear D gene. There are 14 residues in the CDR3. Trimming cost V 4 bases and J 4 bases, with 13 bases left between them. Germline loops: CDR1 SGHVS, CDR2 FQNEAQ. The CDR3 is CASSSGPERETQYF. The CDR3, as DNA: TGTGCCAGCAGCTCTGGGCCGGAGAGAGAGACCCAGTACTTC.

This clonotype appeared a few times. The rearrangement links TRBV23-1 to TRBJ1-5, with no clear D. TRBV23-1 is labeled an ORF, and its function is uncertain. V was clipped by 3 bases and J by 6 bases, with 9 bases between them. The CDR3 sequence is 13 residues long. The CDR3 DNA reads TGCGCCAGCAGTCATCCCGCCGGTCAGCCCCAGCATTTT. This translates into CASSHPAGQPQHF.

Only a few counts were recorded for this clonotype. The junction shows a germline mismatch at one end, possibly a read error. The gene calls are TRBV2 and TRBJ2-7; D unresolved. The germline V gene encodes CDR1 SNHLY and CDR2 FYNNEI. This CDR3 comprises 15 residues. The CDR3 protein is CASREGGDRSYEQYF. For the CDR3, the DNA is TGTGCCAGCAGGGAAGGTGGCGATCGATCCTACGAGCAGTACTTC. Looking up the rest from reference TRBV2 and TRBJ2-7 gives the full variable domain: EPEVTQTPSHQVTQMGQEVILRCVPISNHLYFYWYRQILGQKVEFLVSFYNNEISEKSEIFDDQFSVERPDGSNFTLKIRSTKLEDSAMYFCASREGGDRSYEQYFGPGTRLTVT.

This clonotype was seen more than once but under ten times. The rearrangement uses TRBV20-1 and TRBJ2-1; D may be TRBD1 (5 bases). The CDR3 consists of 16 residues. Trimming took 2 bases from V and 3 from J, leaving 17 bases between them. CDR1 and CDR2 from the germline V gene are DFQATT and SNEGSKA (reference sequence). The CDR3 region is CSARPLQGSDYNEQFF. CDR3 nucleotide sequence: TGCAGTGCTAGACCACTCCAGGGTTCTGACTACAATGAGCAGTTCTTC.

The CDR3 nucleotides are TGTGCCATCAAGGTGGCCACGACCCTCCACTTT. Translating it yields CAIKVATTLHF. The chain has TRBV27 and TRBJ1-6; D not certain. The length of the CDR3 is 11 residues. CDR1 MNHEY and CDR2 SMNVEV come from the germline V gene (reference sequence). The V end was cut by 10 bases, the J end by 14 bases, with 15 bases between.

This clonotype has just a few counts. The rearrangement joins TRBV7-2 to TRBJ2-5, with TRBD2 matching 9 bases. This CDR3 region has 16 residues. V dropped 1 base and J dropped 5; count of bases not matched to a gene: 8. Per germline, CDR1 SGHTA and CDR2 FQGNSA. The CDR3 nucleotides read TGTGCCAGCAGCTTAGAGGCGGCGGGGGGGGATGAGACCCAGTACTTC. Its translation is CASSLEAAGGDETQYF. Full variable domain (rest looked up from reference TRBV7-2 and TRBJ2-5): GAGVSQSPSNKVTEKGKDVELRCDPISGHTALYWYRQSLGQGLEFLIYFQGNSAPDKSGLPSDRFSAERTGGSVSTLTIQRTQQEDSAVYLCASSLEAAGGDETQYFGPGTRLLVL.

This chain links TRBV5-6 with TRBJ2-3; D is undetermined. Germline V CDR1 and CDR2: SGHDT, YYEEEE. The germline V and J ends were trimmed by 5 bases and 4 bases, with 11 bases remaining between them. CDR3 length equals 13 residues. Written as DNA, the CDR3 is TGTGCCAGCAGTCCCTCCCACCCAGATACGCAGTATTTT. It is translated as CASSPSHPDTQYF.

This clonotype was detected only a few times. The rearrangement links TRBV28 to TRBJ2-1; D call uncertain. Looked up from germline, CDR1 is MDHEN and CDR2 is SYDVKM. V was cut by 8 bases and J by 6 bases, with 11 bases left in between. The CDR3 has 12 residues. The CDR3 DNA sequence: TGTGCCAGCCGGATTGGGGTCAATGAGCAGTTCTTC. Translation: CASRIGVNEQFF.

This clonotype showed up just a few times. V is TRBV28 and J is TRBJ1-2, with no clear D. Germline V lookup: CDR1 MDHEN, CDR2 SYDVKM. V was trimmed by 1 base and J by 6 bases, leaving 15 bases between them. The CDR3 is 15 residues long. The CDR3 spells CASSLYGEAANGYTF. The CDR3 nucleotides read TGTGCCAGCAGTTTATATGGGGAAGCGGCTAATGGCTACACCTTC.

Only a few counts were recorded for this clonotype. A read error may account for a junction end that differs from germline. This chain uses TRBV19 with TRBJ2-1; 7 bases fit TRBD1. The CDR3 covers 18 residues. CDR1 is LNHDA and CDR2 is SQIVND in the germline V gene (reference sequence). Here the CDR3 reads CASSMVLGPVTGTGIEAF. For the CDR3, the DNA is TGTGCCAGTAGTATGGTCCTCGGGCCCGTGACAGGGACCGGGATAGAGGCCTTC.

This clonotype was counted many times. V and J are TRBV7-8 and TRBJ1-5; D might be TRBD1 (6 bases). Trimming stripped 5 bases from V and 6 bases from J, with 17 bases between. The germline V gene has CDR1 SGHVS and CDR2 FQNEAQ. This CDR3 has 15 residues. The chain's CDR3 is CASSPARTVRQPQHF. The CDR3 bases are TGTGCCAGCAGCCCGGCCCGGACAGTTCGTCAGCCCCAGCATTTT.

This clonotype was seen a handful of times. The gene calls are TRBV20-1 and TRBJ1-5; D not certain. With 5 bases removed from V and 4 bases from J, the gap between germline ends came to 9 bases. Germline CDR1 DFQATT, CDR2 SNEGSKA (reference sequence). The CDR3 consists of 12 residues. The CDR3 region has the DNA TGCAGTGCTGATCTGGGGAATCAGCCCCAGCATTTT. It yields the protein CSADLGNQPQHF.

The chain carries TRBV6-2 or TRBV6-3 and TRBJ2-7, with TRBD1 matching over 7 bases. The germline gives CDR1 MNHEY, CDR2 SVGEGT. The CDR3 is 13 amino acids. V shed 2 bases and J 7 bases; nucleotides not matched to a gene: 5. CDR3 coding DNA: TGTGCCAGCAGTTACCCGGGACAGCGGGAGCAGTACGTC. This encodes CASSYPGQREQYV.

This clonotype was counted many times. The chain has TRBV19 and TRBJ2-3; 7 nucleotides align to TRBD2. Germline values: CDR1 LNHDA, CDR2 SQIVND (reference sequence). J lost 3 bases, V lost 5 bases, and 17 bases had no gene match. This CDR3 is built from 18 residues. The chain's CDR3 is CASSLGGQAGQITDTQYF. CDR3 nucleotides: TGTGCCAGTAGTCTCGGCGGTCAAGCGGGGCAAATTACAGATACGCAGTATTTT.

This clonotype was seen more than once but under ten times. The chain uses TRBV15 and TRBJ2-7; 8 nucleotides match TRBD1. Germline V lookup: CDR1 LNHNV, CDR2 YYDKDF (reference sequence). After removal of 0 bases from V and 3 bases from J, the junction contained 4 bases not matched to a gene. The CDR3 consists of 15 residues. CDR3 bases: TGTGCCACCAGCAGAGATGCCGGACAGGGCTACGAGCAGTACTTC. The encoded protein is CATSRDAGQGYEQYF.

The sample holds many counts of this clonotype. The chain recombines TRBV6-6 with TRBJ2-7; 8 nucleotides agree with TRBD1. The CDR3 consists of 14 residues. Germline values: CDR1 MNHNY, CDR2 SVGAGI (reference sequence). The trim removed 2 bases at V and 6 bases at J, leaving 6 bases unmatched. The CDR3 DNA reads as TGTGCCAGCAGTTACAACCCAACAGGGGGCGAGCAGTACTTC. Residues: CASSYNPTGGEQYF.

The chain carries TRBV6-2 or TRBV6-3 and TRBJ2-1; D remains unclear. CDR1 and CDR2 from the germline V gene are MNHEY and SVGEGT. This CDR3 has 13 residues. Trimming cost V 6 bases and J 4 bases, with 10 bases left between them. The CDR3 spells CASRISPYNEQFF. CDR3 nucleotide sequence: TGTGCCAGCAGGATCTCCCCTTACAATGAGCAGTTCTTC.

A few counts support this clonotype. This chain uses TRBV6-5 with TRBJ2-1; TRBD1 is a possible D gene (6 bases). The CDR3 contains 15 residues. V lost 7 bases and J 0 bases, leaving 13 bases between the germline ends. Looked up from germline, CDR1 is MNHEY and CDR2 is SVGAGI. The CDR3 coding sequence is TGTGCCAGCAACACGGACAGCTACTCCTACAATGAGCAGTTCTTC. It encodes CASNTDSYSYNEQFF.

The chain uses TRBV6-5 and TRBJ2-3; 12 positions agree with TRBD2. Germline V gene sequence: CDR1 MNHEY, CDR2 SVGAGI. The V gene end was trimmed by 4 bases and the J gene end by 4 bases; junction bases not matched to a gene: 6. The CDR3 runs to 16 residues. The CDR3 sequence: CASSWTSGASPDTQYF. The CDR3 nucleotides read TGTGCCAGCAGTTGGACTAGCGGGGCGAGCCCAGATACGCAGTATTTT.

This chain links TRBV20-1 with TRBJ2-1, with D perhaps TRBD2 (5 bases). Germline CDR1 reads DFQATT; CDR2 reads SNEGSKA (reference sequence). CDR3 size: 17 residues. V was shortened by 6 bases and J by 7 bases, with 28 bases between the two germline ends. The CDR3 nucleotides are TGCAGTGCCCCCCCCCGAGGAAAAGGAGGCCGTATAAATGAGCAGTTCTTC. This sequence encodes CSAPPRGKGGRINEQFF.

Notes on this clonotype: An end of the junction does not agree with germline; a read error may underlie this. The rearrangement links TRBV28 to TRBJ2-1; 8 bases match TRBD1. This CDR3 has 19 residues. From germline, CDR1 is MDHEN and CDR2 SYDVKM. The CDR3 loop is CTSYETGASKPIPYNKQFF. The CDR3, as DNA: TGTACCAGTTATGAGACAGGGGCGAGTAAACCCATCCCCTACAATAAGCAGTTCTTC.